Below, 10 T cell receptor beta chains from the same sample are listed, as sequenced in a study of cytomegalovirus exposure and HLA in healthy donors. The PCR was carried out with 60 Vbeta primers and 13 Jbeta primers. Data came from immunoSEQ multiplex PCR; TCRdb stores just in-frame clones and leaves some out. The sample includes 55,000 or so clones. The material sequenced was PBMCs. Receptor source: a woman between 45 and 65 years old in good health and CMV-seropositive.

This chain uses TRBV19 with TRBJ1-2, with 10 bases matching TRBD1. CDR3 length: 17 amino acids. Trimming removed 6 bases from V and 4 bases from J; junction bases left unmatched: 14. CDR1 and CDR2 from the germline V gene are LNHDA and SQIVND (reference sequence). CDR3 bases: TGTGCCAGTAGCCCTATAGGCCGGGGACAGGGGACCTATGGCTACACCTTC. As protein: CASSPIGRGQGTYGYTF.

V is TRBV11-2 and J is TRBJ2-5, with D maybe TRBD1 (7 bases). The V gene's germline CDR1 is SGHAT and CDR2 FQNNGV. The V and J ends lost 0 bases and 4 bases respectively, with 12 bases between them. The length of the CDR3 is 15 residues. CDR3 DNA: TGTGCCAGCAGCTTAGAACAGGGGAGGCTAGAGACCCAGTACTTC. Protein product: CASSLEQGRLETQYF.

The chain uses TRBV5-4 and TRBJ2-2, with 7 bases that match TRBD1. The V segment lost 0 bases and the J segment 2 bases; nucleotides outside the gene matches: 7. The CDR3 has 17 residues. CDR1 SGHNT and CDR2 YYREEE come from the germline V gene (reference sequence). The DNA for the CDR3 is TGTGCCAGCAGCTTGGGTGCCGGGACAGTAAACACCGGGGAGCTGTTTTTT. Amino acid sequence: CASSLGAGTVNTGELFF.

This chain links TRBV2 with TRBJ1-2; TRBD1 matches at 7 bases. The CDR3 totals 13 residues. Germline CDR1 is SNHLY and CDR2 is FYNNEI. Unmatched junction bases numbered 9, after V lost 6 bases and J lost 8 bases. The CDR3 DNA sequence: TGTGCCAGCAGGGCACAGGGGTACGGAGGCTACACCTTC. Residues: CASRAQGYGGYTF.

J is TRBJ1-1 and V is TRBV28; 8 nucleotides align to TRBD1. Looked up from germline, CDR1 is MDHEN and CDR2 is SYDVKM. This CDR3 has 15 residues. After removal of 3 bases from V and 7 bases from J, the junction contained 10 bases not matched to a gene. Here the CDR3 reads CASSFIPDRGGEAFF. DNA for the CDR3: TGTGCCAGCAGTTTTATTCCCGACAGGGGAGGTGAAGCTTTCTTT.

The CDR3 bases are TGTGCCAGTAGTATTGTTGCACCAGTGAACACTGAAGCTTTCTTT. Translated, it gives CASSIVAPVNTEAFF. This sequence joins TRBV19 and TRBJ1-1; D is unclear. Per the germline V gene, CDR1 is LNHDA and CDR2 is SQIVND (reference sequence). The CDR3 contains 15 residues. The V gene lost 3 bases and the J gene lost 0 bases, with 11 bases spanning the gap.

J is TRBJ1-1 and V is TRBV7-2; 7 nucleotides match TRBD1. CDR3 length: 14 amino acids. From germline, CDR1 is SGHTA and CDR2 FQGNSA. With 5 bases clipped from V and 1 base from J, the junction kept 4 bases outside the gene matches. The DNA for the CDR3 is TGTGCCAGCAGCGACCACAGGGGGAACACTGAAGCTTTCTTT. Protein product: CASSDHRGNTEAFF.

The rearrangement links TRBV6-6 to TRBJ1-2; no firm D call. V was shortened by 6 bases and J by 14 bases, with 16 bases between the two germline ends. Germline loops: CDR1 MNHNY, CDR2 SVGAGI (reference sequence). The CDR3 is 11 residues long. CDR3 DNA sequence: TGTGCCAGCAGCGAGACCCGGGATTGGACCTTC. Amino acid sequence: CASSETRDWTF.

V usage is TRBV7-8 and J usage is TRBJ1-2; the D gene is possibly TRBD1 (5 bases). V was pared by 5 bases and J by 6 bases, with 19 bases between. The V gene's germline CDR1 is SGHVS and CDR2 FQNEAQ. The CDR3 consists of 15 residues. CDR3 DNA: TGTGCCAGCAGCCAAACCGGAGTGGGGGGGGATGGCTACACCTTC. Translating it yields CASSQTGVGGDGYTF.

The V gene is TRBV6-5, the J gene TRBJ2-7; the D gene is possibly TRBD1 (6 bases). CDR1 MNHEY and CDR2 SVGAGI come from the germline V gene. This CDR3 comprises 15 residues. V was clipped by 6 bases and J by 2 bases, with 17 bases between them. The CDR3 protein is CASSLQQGGAYEQYF. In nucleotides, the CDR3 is TGTGCCAGCAGCCTCCAACAGGGTGGCGCCTACGAGCAGTACTTC.